This paragraph covers one T cell receptor (beta chain) sequence. Antigen unknown. This entry belongs to a study of T cell repertoires in cytomegalovirus infection. Study at large: CMV epitopes in the study were HLA-C-restricted (recently identified) and HLA-B-restricted (well studied). In public TCR beta signatures, there were indications of both CMV infection and matching HLA type. Notes on the study in general: Dominant in the ex vivo response were TCR beta clonotypes restricted by HLA-C and specific for CMV. Identification of carriers of CMV plus the relevant HLA was performed using cumulative public TCR beta family frequency.

The CDR3 spans 15 residues. The V gene lost 7 bases and the J gene lost 3 bases, with 18 bases spanning the gap. In germline, CDR1 is SGHVS, CDR2 FNYEAQ. TCRdb re-analysed the reads in MiXCR, keeping a single row per CDR3 protein. The repertoire includes 570,000 or so distinct CDR3 sequences, around two fifths of them detected once, and 48% sits in the top ten. The starting material was cultured PBMCs, obtained from culture after CMV antigen stimulation. The chain is built from TRBV7-6 and TRBJ1-1, with D possibly matching TRBD1 (6 bases). The clonotype was recovered from a human donor in good health (CMV status not recorded). Some clones in this sample may be carry-over from other donors' samples. The CDR3: CASTVRGETDTEAFF. CDR3 nucleotide sequence: TGTGCCAGCACCGTGAGGGGGGAAACAGACACTGAAGCTTTCTTT. Full variable domain (outside the CDR3, taken from reference TRBV7-6 and TRBJ1-1): GAGVSQSPRYKVTKRGQDVALRCDPISGHVSLYWYRQALGQGPEFLTYFNYEAQQDKSGLPNDRFSAERPEGSISTLTIQRTEQRDSAMYRCASTVRGETDTEAFFGQGTRLTVV.